This T cell receptor (beta chain) was observed in a study of technical replicates of blood from a handful of donors. This CDR3 contains 16 residues. Germline V lookup: CDR1 SGHTA, CDR2 FQGNSA. V was clipped by 4 bases and J by 1 base, with 17 bases between them. Profiling relied on immunoSEQ multiplex PCR, and the TCRdb table lists in-frame clones only, not all of them. The table lists approximately 79,000 clones, 90% to 95% of them singletons. The sample consisted of T cells isolated from PBMCs. The TCR comes from a human donor in good health. V is TRBV7-2 and J is TRBJ2-7, with TRBD1 as a possible D gene (7 bases). The CDR3 loop is CASSSYLTGTSYEQYF. The CDR3 coding sequence is TGTGCCAGCAGCTCCTATTTGACAGGGACTTCCTACGAGCAGTACTTC.